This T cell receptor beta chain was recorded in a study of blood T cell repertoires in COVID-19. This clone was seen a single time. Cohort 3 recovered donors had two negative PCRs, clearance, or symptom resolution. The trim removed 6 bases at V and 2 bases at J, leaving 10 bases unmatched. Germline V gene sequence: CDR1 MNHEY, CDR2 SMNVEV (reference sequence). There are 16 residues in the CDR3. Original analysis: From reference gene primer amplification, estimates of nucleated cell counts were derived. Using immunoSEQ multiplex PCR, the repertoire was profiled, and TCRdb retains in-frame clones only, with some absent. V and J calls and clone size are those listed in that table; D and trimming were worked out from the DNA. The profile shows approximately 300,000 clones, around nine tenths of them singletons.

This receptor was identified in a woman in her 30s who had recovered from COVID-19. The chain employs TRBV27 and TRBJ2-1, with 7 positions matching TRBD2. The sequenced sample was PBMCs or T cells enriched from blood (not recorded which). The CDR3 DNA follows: TGTGCCAGCAGCCAATGGGGGGGGGTCGCCTACAATGAGCAGTTCTTC. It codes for CASSQWGGVAYNEQFF.